The present T cell receptor beta chain was sequenced within a study of T cells after yellow fever vaccination. UMIs and a universal primer site were added when TCR cDNA was made by 5'RACE template switching. TCRdb ran MiXCR on the 5' RACE reads and lists one entry per CDR3 protein. This table holds about 170,000 distinct CDR3 sequences, about 10% found once. Overall study results and limits: Repertoires sorted by FACS could include abundant clonotypes that are contaminants from the bulk population. A small share of clonotypes appeared in both CD4 and CD8 compartments. A large majority of primary-vaccination clones showed up again after the booster (approximately 95% CD4, about 87% CD8).

Concerning this clonotype: Its specificity is unknown.

This CDR3 has 19 residues. CDR1 is SGHRS, CDR2 YFSETQ, per germline. Trimming cost V 1 base and J 1 base, with 21 bases left between them. The sequence was obtained from a man between 18 and 35 years old who received the YFV17D yellow fever vaccine. This specimen was CD8+ T cells sorted from PBMCs, taken 15 days after the yellow fever booster vaccination. The chain is built from TRBV5-1 and TRBJ2-1; maybe TRBD2 (5 bases). In DNA form, the CDR3 reads TGCGCCAGCAGCTTGCCTCGGGCAGCGACTATAAGGTCCTACAATGAGCAGTTCTTC. Protein sequence: CASSLPRAATIRSYNEQFF.